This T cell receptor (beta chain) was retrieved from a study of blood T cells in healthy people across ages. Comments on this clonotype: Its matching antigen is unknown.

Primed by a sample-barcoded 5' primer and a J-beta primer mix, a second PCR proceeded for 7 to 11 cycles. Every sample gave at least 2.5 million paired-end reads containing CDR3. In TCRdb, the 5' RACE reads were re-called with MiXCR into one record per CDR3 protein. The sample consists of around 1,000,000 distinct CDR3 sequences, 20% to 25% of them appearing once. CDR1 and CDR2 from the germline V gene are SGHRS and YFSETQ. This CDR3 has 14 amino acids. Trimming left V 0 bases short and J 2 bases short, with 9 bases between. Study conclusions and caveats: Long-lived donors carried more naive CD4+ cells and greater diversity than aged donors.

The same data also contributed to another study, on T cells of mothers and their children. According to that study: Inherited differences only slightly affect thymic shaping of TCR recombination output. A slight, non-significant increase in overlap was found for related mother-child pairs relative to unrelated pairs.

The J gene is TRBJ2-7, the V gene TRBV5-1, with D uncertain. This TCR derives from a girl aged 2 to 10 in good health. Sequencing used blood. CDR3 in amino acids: CASSLETPTYEQYF. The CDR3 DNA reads TGCGCCAGCAGCTTGGAAACACCAACCTACGAGCAGTACTTC.